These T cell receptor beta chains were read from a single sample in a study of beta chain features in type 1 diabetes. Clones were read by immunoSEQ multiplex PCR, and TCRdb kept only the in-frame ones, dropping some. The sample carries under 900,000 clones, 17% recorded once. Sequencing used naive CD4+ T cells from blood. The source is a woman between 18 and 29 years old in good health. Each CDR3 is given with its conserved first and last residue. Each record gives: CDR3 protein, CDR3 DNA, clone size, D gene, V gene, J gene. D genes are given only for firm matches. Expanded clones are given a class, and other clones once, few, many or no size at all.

CDR3 protein: CASSIVLGDYEQYF; CDR3 DNA: TGTGCCAGTAGTATCGTTTTGGGAGACTACGAGCAGTACTTC; clone size: few; D gene: NA; V gene: TRBV19; J gene: TRBJ2-7
CDR3 protein: CATSRGLDQETQYF; CDR3 DNA: TGTGCCACCAGCAGAGGACTAGACCAAGAGACCCAGTACTTC; clone size: NA; D gene: NA; V gene: TRBV15; J gene: TRBJ2-5
CDR3 protein: CASSRAAYNEQFF; CDR3 DNA: TGTGCCAGCAGTCGCGCCGCCTACAATGAGCAGTTCTTC; clone size: few; D gene: NA; V gene: TRBV7-3; J gene: TRBJ2-1
CDR3 protein: CASSKQGVETQYF; CDR3 DNA: TGTGCCAGCAGCAAGCAGGGAGTAGAGACCCAGTACTTC; clone size: NA; D gene: NA; V gene: TRBV21-1; J gene: TRBJ2-5
CDR3 protein: CATGMGRLNTGELFF; CDR3 DNA: TGTGCCACAGGGATGGGTCGCCTGAACACCGGGGAGCTGTTTTTT; clone size: NA; D gene: NA; V gene: TRBV6-5; J gene: TRBJ2-2
CDR3 protein: CASSAQGSGNQPQHF; CDR3 DNA: TGTGCCAGCAGCGCACAGGGGTCGGGTAATCAGCCCCAGCATTTT; clone size: NA; D gene: TRBD1; V gene: TRBV7-9; J gene: TRBJ1-5
CDR3 protein: CATSREVSYEQYF; CDR3 DNA: TGTGCCACCAGCAGAGAAGTAAGCTACGAGCAGTACTTC; clone size: NA; D gene: NA; V gene: TRBV15; J gene: TRBJ2-7
CDR3 protein: CASSRPMGSWYEQYF; CDR3 DNA: TGTGCCAGCAGTAGGCCCATGGGGAGCTGGTACGAGCAGTACTTC; clone size: few; D gene: NA; V gene: TRBV6-6; J gene: TRBJ2-7
CDR3 protein: CASSFSGEGMFQPQHF; CDR3 DNA: TGTGCCAGCAGCTTTTCGGGTGAGGGTATGTTTCAGCCCCAGCATTTT; clone size: few; D gene: NA; V gene: TRBV7-9; J gene: TRBJ1-5
CDR3 protein: CASSRMRGPYGYTF; CDR3 DNA: TGTGCCAGCAGTCGAATGAGGGGCCCCTATGGCTACACCTTC; clone size: few; D gene: NA; V gene: TRBV6-5; J gene: TRBJ1-2
CDR3 protein: CASSPDRVGDTQYF; CDR3 DNA: TGCGCCAGCAGCCCTGACAGGGTTGGAGATACGCAGTATTTT; clone size: NA; D gene: TRBD1; V gene: TRBV5-1; J gene: TRBJ2-3
CDR3 protein: CASSQGGLLTDTQYF; CDR3 DNA: TGCGCCAGCAGCCAAGGGGGCCTCCTCACAGATACGCAGTATTTT; clone size: NA; D gene: NA; V gene: TRBV4-3; J gene: TRBJ2-3
CDR3 protein: CASNGDRAFQPQHF; CDR3 DNA: TGTGCCAGCAATGGGGACAGGGCCTTTCAGCCCCAGCATTTT; clone size: NA; D gene: TRBD1; V gene: TRBV6-6; J gene: TRBJ1-5
CDR3 protein: CASSSGTWYNEQFF; CDR3 DNA: TGTGCCAGCAGCTCGGGGACGTGGTACAATGAGCAGTTCTTC; clone size: NA; D gene: NA; V gene: TRBV5-6; J gene: TRBJ2-1
CDR3 protein: CASSTDRKETQYF; CDR3 DNA: TGCGCCAGCAGCACGGACAGAAAAGAGACCCAGTACTTC; clone size: NA; D gene: NA; V gene: TRBV5-1; J gene: TRBJ2-5
CDR3 protein: CAISEHRQGTAKNIQYF; CDR3 DNA: TGTGCCATCAGTGAACACCGACAGGGGACTGCCAAAAACATTCAGTACTTC; clone size: few; D gene: TRBD1; V gene: TRBV10-3; J gene: TRBJ2-4
CDR3 protein: CASRDRKIGYTF; CDR3 DNA: TGTGCCAGCAGAGACAGGAAGATAGGCTACACCTTC; clone size: NA; D gene: NA; V gene: TRBV2; J gene: TRBJ1-2
CDR3 protein: CASSQGPHAGELFF; CDR3 DNA: TGCGCCAGCAGCCAAGGGCCGCACGCGGGGGAGCTGTTTTTT; clone size: NA; D gene: NA; V gene: TRBV4-1; J gene: TRBJ2-2
CDR3 protein: CASSEPHGTDTQYF; CDR3 DNA: TGTGCCAGCAGTGAACCACACGGGACAGATACGCAGTATTTT; clone size: few; D gene: NA; V gene: TRBV2; J gene: TRBJ2-3
CDR3 protein: CASNTTNNEQFF; CDR3 DNA: TGTGCCAGCAATACTACGAACAATGAGCAGTTCTTC; clone size: few; D gene: NA; V gene: TRBV6-8; J gene: TRBJ2-1
CDR3 protein: CASSPRQETQYF; CDR3 DNA: TGTGCCAGCTCACCACGTCAAGAGACCCAGTACTTC; clone size: few; D gene: NA; V gene: TRBV18; J gene: TRBJ2-5
CDR3 protein: CASRHDRGTYNEQFF; CDR3 DNA: TGTGCCAGCAGACACGACAGGGGGACCTACAATGAGCAGTTCTTC; clone size: NA; D gene: TRBD1; V gene: TRBV2; J gene: TRBJ2-1
CDR3 protein: CASSPRTSEWLFF; CDR3 DNA: TGTGCCAGCAGCCCACGAACTAGCGAGTGGCTGTTCTTC; clone size: few; D gene: TRBD2; V gene: TRBV7-8; J gene: TRBJ2-1
CDR3 protein: CASRSGQNYNEQFF; CDR3 DNA: TGCGCCAGCCGCTCGGGACAGAATTACAATGAGCAGTTCTTC; clone size: NA; D gene: TRBD1; V gene: TRBV23-1; J gene: TRBJ2-1
CDR3 protein: CASSTLAPPHNEQFF; CDR3 DNA: TGTGCCAGTAGTACTCTAGCGCCCCCCCACAATGAGCAGTTCTTC; clone size: NA; D gene: NA; V gene: TRBV19; J gene: TRBJ2-1
CDR3 protein: CASSRSRDYSYEQYF; CDR3 DNA: TGTGCCAGCAGCCGCAGCCGGGACTATTCCTACGAGCAGTACTTC; clone size: NA; D gene: TRBD2; V gene: TRBV5-6; J gene: TRBJ2-7
CDR3 protein: CASSPSTGPMVQPQHF; CDR3 DNA: TGTGCCAGCTCACCCTCGACAGGCCCCATGGTTCAGCCCCAGCATTTT; clone size: few; D gene: NA; V gene: TRBV18; J gene: TRBJ1-5